Given below is one T cell receptor (beta chain) in context. Trimming removed 2 bases at V and 8 bases at J, with 9 bases between. The CDR3 is 13 residues long. The germline gives CDR1 ENHRY, CDR2 SYGVKD. The data were taken from a study of shared clonotypes between healthy human individuals. The sequencing of unsorted PBMC DNA took place on ten immunoSEQ deep assay plates. Original methodology: Filtering differed for immunoSEQ, which gave only junction sequences without quality scores. Here immunoSEQ multiplex PCR was the method, and the copy in TCRdb shows in-frame clones only, minus some. D and trimming come from the DNA, and the V and J calls and clone size come from that table. The sample has approximately 500,000 clones, 65% to 85% seen once.

The sequenced sample consisted of PBMCs. The clonotype originates from a woman between 40 and 50 years old in good health. Some clones in this sample may be carry-over from other donors' samples. The chain carries TRBV10-3 and TRBJ1-4; D is possibly TRBD1 (5 bases). This CDR3 reads CAISEDRLEKLFF. The DNA for the CDR3 is TGTGCCATCAGTGAGGACAGATTAGAAAAACTGTTTTTT.